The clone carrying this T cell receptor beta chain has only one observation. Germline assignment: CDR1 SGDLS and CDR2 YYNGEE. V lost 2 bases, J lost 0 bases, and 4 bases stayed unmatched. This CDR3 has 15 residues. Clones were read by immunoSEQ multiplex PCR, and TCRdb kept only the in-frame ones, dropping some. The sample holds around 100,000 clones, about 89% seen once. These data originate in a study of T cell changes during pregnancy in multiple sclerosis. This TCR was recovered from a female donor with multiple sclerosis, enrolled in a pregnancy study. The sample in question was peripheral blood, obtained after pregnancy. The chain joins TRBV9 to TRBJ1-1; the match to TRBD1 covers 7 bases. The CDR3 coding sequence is TGTGCCAGCAGCGTCTCAGGGGGAATGAACACTGAAGCTTTCTTT. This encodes CASSVSGGMNTEAFF.